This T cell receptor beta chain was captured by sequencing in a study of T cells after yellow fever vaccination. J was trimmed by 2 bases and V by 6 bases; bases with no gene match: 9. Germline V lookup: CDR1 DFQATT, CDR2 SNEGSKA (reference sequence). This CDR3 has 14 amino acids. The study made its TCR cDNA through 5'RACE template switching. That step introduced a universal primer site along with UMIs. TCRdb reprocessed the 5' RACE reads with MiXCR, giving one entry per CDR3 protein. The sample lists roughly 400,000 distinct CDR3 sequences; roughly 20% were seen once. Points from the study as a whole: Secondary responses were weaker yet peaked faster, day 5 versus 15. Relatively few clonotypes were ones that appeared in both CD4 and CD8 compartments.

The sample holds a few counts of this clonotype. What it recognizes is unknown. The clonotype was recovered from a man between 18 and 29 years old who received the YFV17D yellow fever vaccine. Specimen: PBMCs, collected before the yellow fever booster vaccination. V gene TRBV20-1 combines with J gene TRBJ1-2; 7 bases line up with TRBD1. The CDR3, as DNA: TGCAGTGCCTCTCCACAGGGGCAGAACTATGGCTACACCTTC. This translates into CSASPQGQNYGYTF.